The rows below give T cell receptor beta chains drawn from one sample of a study of graft-versus-host responses after intestinal transplantation. TCRdb's copy holds only in-frame clones and misses some; the assay was immunoSEQ multiplex PCR. Of fewer than 95,000 clones listed, roughly 93% are singletons. These receptors have no known antigen. Sample: unstimulated CD4+ T cells sorted from spleen or lymph node cells, taken before transplant. All receptors come from a human donor who was the organ donor for an intestinal transplant. Both conserved end residues are part of each CDR3. The D gene is left open where the match is weak. Part of the rows lack a size; the others show once, few, many or a class for expanded clones.

j_call v_call d_call clone_size cdr3_aa cdr3_nt
TRBJ1-5 TRBV19 . . CASRIARDLSQPQHF TGTGCCAGCCGGATTGCCCGGGACCTCTCGCAGCCCCAGCATTTT
TRBJ1-5 TRBV6-1 . . CASGVPAISNQPQHF TGTGCCAGCGGCGTTCCAGCTATCAGCAATCAGCCCCAGCATTTT
TRBJ1-6 TRBV5-1 . . CASSLSSGIDSPLHF TGCGCCAGCAGCTTGTCTTCAGGGATAGATTCACCCCTCCACTTT
TRBJ1-5 TRBV4-3 . . CASSQGEGKYSNQPQHF TGCGCCAGCAGCCAAGGGGAGGGAAAGTATAGCAATCAGCCCCAGCATTTT
TRBJ2-7 TRBV7-3 TRBD1 once CASSFGTGRDEQYF TGTGCCAGCAGCTTCGGGACAGGAAGGGACGAGCAGTACTTC
TRBJ2-7 TRBV28 TRBD1 . CASRTGGQPEYF TGTGCCAGCAGAACAGGGGGACAGCCGGAGTACTTC
TRBJ1-3 TRBV2 . . CASRDYSGNTIYF TGTGCCAGTAGGGACTACTCTGGAAACACCATATATTTT
TRBJ2-7 TRBV28 . . CASSKPPPWIGGEQYF TGTGCCAGCAGTAAGCCCCCTCCTTGGATCGGAGGCGAGCAGTACTTC
TRBJ1-6 TRBV7-2 TRBD1 . CASSSYPGGTADSPLHF TGTGCCAGCAGCTCCTACCCAGGGGGCACTGCCGATTCACCCCTCCACTTT
TRBJ1-2 TRBV30 . . CAWSLDTRYGYTF TGTGCCTGGAGTCTGGACACCAGATATGGCTACACCTTC
TRBJ2-3 TRBV5-6 TRBD1 . CASSSGQGAGDTQYF TGTGCCAGCAGCTCAGGACAGGGGGCCGGAGATACGCAGTATTTT
TRBJ2-5 TRBV7-2 . . CASSFQTSQETQYF TGTGCCAGCAGCTTCCAGACAAGCCAAGAGACCCAGTACTTC
TRBJ2-7 TRBV2 . . CASRSGYEQYF TGTGCCAGCAGGTCGGGCTACGAGCAGTACTTC
TRBJ2-2 TRBV9 . . CASSVDEVAELFF TGTGCCAGCAGCGTAGATGAGGTAGCGGAGCTGTTTTTT
TRBJ2-7 TRBV7-2 . . CASSWTRETYEQYF TGTGCCAGCAGCTGGACCCGGGAGACCTACGAGCAGTACTTC
TRBJ2-1 TRBV11-2 . . CASSLDGLNEQFF TGTGCCAGCAGCTTAGATGGTCTGAATGAGCAGTTCTTC
TRBJ2-7 TRBV28 . . CASSLWYEQYF TGTGCCAGCAGTTTGTGGTACGAGCAGTACTTC
TRBJ1-1 TRBV19 . . CASSRYPGDLNTEAFF TGTGCCAGTAGTCGTTACCCGGGGGATCTGAACACTGAAGCTTTCTTT
TRBJ1-3 TRBV12-5 TRBD1 . CASGTGVGNTIYF TGTGCTTCAGGGACAGGGGTCGGAAACACCATATATTTT
TRBJ1-4 TRBV18 . . CASSPGANEKLFF TGTGCCAGCTCACCGGGGGCTAATGAAAAACTGTTTTTT
TRBJ2-7 TRBV27 TRBD1 . CASSLSKRGQGALYEQYF TGTGCCAGCAGTTTATCGAAAAGGGGGCAGGGGGCTCTCTACGAGCAGTACTTC
TRBJ2-2 TRBV2 . . CASSDFEGRYTGELFF TGTGCCAGCAGTGACTTTGAGGGGCGGTACACCGGGGAGCTGTTTTTT
TRBJ2-7 TRBV6-5 TRBD1 . CASSTPGTAPNEQYF TGTGCCAGCAGTACACCCGGGACAGCCCCAAACGAGCAGTACTTC
TRBJ2-1 TRBV11-3 TRBD2 . CASSPSGSSYNERFF TGTGCCAGCAGCCCTAGCGGAAGCTCCTACAATGAGCGGTTCTTC
TRBJ1-1 TRBV18 . . CASSRQSNTEAFF TGTGCCAGCTCAAGACAGTCGAACACTGAAGCTTTCTTT
TRBJ2-5 TRBV4-1 . . CASSQDRRRIGGETQYF TGCGCCAGCAGCCAAGATCGTCGAAGAATAGGTGGGGAGACCCAGTACTTC
TRBJ2-2 TRBV10-3 . . CAISENRNTGELFF TGTGCCATCAGTGAAAATAGAAACACCGGGGAGCTGTTTTTT
TRBJ2-5 TRBV5-1 TRBD1 . CASRDRGGGAETQYF TGCGCCAGCAGGGACAGGGGCGGGGGAGCAGAGACCCAGTACTTC
TRBJ2-3 TRBV9 TRBD1 . CASSVGGTGITDTQYF TGTGCCAGCAGCGTAGGAGGGACAGGGATCACAGATACGCAGTATTTT
TRBJ2-2 TRBV7-9 TRBD2 . CASSLVSGGAPANTGELFF TGTGCCAGCAGCTTAGTATCCGGGGGGGCCCCCGCGAACACCGGGGAGCTGTTTTTT
TRBJ1-6 TRBV5-1 TRBD1 . CASSLIGTGASPLHF TGCGCCAGCAGCTTGATTGGGACAGGGGCTTCACCCCTCCACTTT
TRBJ1-2 TRBV28 TRBD1 . CASQTGGAWGGYTF TGTGCCAGCCAGACAGGGGGAGCGTGGGGCGGCTACACCTTC